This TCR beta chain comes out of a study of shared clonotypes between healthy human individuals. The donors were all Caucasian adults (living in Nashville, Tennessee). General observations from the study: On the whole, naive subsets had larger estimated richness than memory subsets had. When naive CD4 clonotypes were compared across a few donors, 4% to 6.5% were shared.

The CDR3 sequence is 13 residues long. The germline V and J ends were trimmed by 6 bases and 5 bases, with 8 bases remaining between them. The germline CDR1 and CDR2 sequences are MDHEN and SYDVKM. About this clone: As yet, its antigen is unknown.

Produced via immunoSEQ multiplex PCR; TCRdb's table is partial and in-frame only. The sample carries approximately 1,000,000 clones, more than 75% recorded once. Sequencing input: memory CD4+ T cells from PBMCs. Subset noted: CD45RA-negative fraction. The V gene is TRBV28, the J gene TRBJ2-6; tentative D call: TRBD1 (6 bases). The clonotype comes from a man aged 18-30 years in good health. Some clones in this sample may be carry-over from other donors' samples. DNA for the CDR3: TGTGCCAGCAGAAGGGACAGGGCCAACGTCCTGACTTTC. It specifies CASRRDRANVLTF.